This T cell receptor (beta chain) was recorded in a study of blood T cell repertoires in COVID-19. Study background: Samples of COVID-19 (acute and convalescent) were obtained from the United States, Italy and Spain. The analysed material was cDNA or gDNA that came from T cells, B-cell-depleted T cells, or PBMCs.

The length of the CDR3 is 15 residues. Trimming cost V 3 bases and J 0 bases; bases outside gene matches: 5. Germline V lookup: CDR1 SGHNT, CDR2 YYREEE (reference sequence). Per the study methods: The authors estimated nucleated cell counts from reference gene primer amplification. Repertoires were generated with immunoSEQ multiplex PCR, while TCRdb's copy carries only in-frame clones and drops some. The DNA was the basis for D and trimming; V, J and clone size are from that table. Of fewer than 300,000 clones detected, 83% appear once; the ten largest clones hold approximately 5.3%. The receptor was isolated from an elderly man with acute or convalescent COVID-19. V gene TRBV5-4 combines with J gene TRBJ2-7; TRBD1 aligns across 8 bases. The source material was peripheral blood. CDR3 DNA sequence: TGTGCCAGCAGCTGGGGGACAGGAAGCTCCTACGAGCAGTACTTC. This translates into CASSWGTGSSYEQYF. The full variable domain, in which reference TRBV5-4 and TRBJ2-7 provide the parts outside the CDR3, is ETGVTQSPTHLIKTRGQQVTLRCSSQSGHNTVSWYQQALGQGPQFIFQYYREEENGRGNFPPRFSGLQFPNYSSELNVNALELDDSALYLCASSWGTGSSYEQYFGPGTRLTVT.